The entry that follows covers one T cell receptor (beta chain) sequence. This entry is derived from a study of control samples from healthy donors and cancer patients. Clones were sequenced by immunoSEQ multiplex PCR, and TCRdb holds only the in-frame ones, with some missing. The sample shows about 120,000 clones, roughly nine tenths of them seen only once. CDR3 length equals 17 residues. Trimming stripped 3 bases from V and 3 bases from J, with 18 bases between. The germline V gene encodes CDR1 SGHNT and CDR2 YYREEE (reference sequence). Sequenced: blood. The TCR comes from a woman aged 18-35 years in good health. The chain couples TRBV5-4 to TRBJ1-4, with a weak D call TRBD1 (5 bases). CDR3 amino acids: CASSSGQGGRANEKLFF. The DNA for the CDR3 is TGTGCCAGCAGCTCAGGCCAGGGTGGGCGCGCTAATGAAAAACTGTTTTTT.